The clone carrying this T cell receptor (beta chain) has only one observation. The record originates from a study of blood T cell repertoires in COVID-19. Overall study context: The United States, Italy and Spain provided the acute and convalescent COVID-19 samples. T cells, B-cell-depleted T cells, or PBMCs supplied cDNA or gDNA.

Original processing notes: Amplification of reference gene primers was used by the study to estimate nucleated cell counts. Libraries were prepared by immunoSEQ multiplex PCR; TCRdb keeps only in-frame clonotypes and omits some of them. V and J calls plus clone size are reproduced from that table; the DNA served to infer D and trimming. This table holds 180,000 or so clones, approximately 84% found once. The TCR comes from a man between 40 and 49 years old who had recovered from COVID-19. The specimen was peripheral blood.

The CDR3 nucleotides read TGTGCCAGCAGCTTGCACCAGCGGGGTGGCTCTGGGGCCAACGTCCTGACTTTC. This encodes CASSLHQRGGSGANVLTF. The gene calls are TRBV5-5 and TRBJ2-6; 7 nucleotides match TRBD2. V lost 1 base and J lost 0; bases outside the gene matches: 7. The germline V gene encodes CDR1 SGHKS and CDR2 YYEKEE (reference sequence). The CDR3 is 18 residues long.